The 19 T cell receptor beta chains reported below all come from one sample, sequenced in a study of blood T cells in healthy people across ages. Primed by a sample-barcoded 5' primer and a J-beta primer mix, a second PCR proceeded for about 7 to 11 cycles. A single record per CDR3 protein comes from TCRdb applying MiXCR to the 5' RACE reads. The sample carries approximately 600,000 distinct CDR3 sequences, approximately 59% recorded once. Sample: blood. The receptor source for this set is a man in his sixties in good health.

CDR3 sequence (DNA): TGTGCCAGCAGTGAGATAGGGCGTCAAGAGACCCAGTACTTC. This sequence encodes CASSEIGRQETQYF. The genes are TRBV2 and TRBJ2-5; D not resolved. This CDR3 has 14 residues. V lost 3 bases to trimming and J lost 2 bases, with 10 bases between them. Germline V gene data show CDR1 as SNHLY and CDR2 as FYNNEI.

The V gene is TRBV9, the J gene TRBJ1-6; 7 positions match TRBD1. The CDR3 runs 16 residues. Germline V gene lookup returns CDR1 SGDLS and CDR2 YYNGEE. J lost 8 bases, V lost 1 base, and 9 bases had no gene match. The CDR3 is CASSVNPTGFYSPLHF. CDR3 nucleotides: TGTGCCAGCAGCGTAAACCCGACAGGGTTTTATTCACCCCTCCACTTT.

This clonotype came up a few times. The genes are TRBV4-1 and TRBJ1-5; no firm D call. Trimming cost V 2 bases and J 6 bases, with 8 bases left between them. Germline lookup yields CDR1 MGHRA and CDR2 YSYEKL. The CDR3 runs 13 residues. The CDR3 region has the DNA TGCGCCAGCAGCCAAACGGGCCTTCAGCCCCAGCATTTT. This encodes CASSQTGLQPQHF.

This clonotype was picked up a small number of times. The genes are TRBV7-2 and TRBJ1-6, with D unresolved. Germline assignment: CDR1 SGHTA and CDR2 FQGNSA. The CDR3 runs to 12 residues. The V end lost 2 bases, the J end lost 7 bases, and 3 bases lay between the germline ends. CDR3 nucleotide sequence: TGTGCCAGCAGCTTAATGAATTCACCCCTCCACTTT. It encodes CASSLMNSPLHF.

The sample holds a few counts of this clonotype. The V and J genes are TRBV6-2 or TRBV6-3 and TRBJ2-7, with 9 bases matching TRBD1. This CDR3 is built from 15 residues. CDR1 MNHEY and CDR2 SVGEGT come from the germline V gene. Trimming took 6 bases from V and 2 from J; bases not matched to a gene: 8. Written as DNA, the CDR3 is TGTGCCAGCAGCCCGGGACAGGGTAGGCCCTACGAGCAGTACTTC. Its translation is CASSPGQGRPYEQYF.

This clonotype was observed once. This chain uses TRBV5-1 with TRBJ2-1; 9 bases agree with TRBD1. The CDR3 has 15 amino acids. J gave up 3 bases and V 3 bases, and 4 bases lay outside the gene matches. Germline CDR1 SGHRS, CDR2 YFSETQ. The CDR3 DNA is TGCGCCAGCAGCTCTCGGACAGGGGACTACAATGAGCAGTTCTTC. This gives the protein CASSSRTGDYNEQFF. The whole variable domain, remainder taken from reference TRBV5-1 and TRBJ2-1, is KAGVTQTPRYLIKTRGQQVTLSCSPISGHRSVSWYQQTPGQGLQFLFEYFSETQRNKGNFPGRFSGRQFSNSRSEMNVSTLELGDSALYLCASSSRTGDYNEQFFGPGTRLTVL.

The rearrangement uses TRBV28 and TRBJ2-1; 9 bases are a match to TRBD1. V trimming: 6 bases; J trimming: 7 bases; junction bases outside the gene matches: 13. CDR1 and CDR2 (germline): MDHEN, SYDVKM. CDR3 length equals 16 residues. The CDR3 sequence: CASSPVPGQGRNEQFF. Here the CDR3 DNA reads TGTGCCAGCAGCCCCGTTCCGGGACAGGGTAGAAATGAGCAGTTCTTC.

The genes are TRBV10-3 and TRBJ1-2; no definite D call. The V end was cut by 3 bases, the J end by 4 bases, with 15 bases between. The CDR3 has 15 residues. The germline CDR1 and CDR2 sequences are ENHRY and SYGVKD. CDR3 sequence reads: CAISDSGGRGYGYTF. For the CDR3, the DNA is TGTGCCATCAGTGACTCCGGCGGCAGAGGCTATGGCTACACCTTC.

In this sample, this clonotype turned up a few times. The DNA of the CDR3 is TGTGCCAGCAGCGCCCAACAAGGGCAGCGGTCTGGGGCCAACGTCCTGACTTTC. This gives the protein CASSAQQGQRSGANVLTF. The chain recombines TRBV9 with TRBJ2-6; a possible D gene is TRBD2 (5 bases). Trimming left V 3 bases short and J 1 base short, with 17 bases between. The CDR3 runs to 18 residues. The germline CDR1 and CDR2 sequences are SGDLS and YYNGEE. The variable domain in full, completed from reference TRBV9 and TRBJ2-6, reads DSGVTQTPKHLITATGQRVTLRCSPRSGDLSVYWYQQSLDQGLQFLIQYYNGEERAKGNILERFSAQQFPDLHSELNLSSLELGDSALYFCASSAQQGQRSGANVLTFGAGSRLTVL.

This clonotype was seen a handful of times. The chain links TRBV28 to TRBJ2-1; no clear D. CDR1 MDHEN and CDR2 SYDVKM come from the germline V gene. Trimming took 3 bases from V and 6 from J, leaving 12 bases between them. This CDR3 region has 14 residues. CDR3 bases: TGTGCCAGCAGTTTGGGGTCGACCGTCAATGAGCAGTTCTTC. This gives the protein CASSLGSTVNEQFF.

The chain is built from TRBV13 and TRBJ2-1, with 9 bases that match TRBD2. Germline loops: CDR1 PRHDT, CDR2 FYEKMQ (reference sequence). This CDR3 comprises 16 residues. Trimming cost V 6 bases and J 6 bases; bases outside gene matches: 12. In DNA, the CDR3 is TGTGCCAGCAGTCGTCGGGGCGGGGGGGCCTTCAATGAGCAGTTCTTC. It translates to CASSRRGGGAFNEQFF.

The chain recombines TRBV20-1 with TRBJ2-3; unclear D gene. The CDR3 runs 12 residues. Germline-derived CDR1 and CDR2 are DFQATT and SNEGSKA (reference sequence). V lost 4 bases, J lost 4 bases, and 9 bases lay in between. The CDR3 DNA follows: TGCAGTGCTAATGGGGTGGCAGATACGCAGTATTTT. Its protein product is CSANGVADTQYF.

This chain connects TRBV5-1 to TRBJ2-5; no definite D call. Germline V CDR1 and CDR2: SGHRS, YFSETQ. The CDR3 has 13 residues. V was shortened by 4 bases and J by 2 bases, with 9 bases between the two germline ends. Here the CDR3 reads CASSVFSQETQYF. Written as DNA, the CDR3 is TGCGCCAGCAGCGTCTTCAGTCAAGAGACCCAGTACTTC.

CDR3 nucleotides: TGTGCCAGCAGTTTAGATCGAGCGGGGACCTCAGGGGAGACCCAGTACTTC. It encodes CASSLDRAGTSGETQYF. The gene calls are TRBV12-3 or TRBV12-4 and TRBJ2-5, with TRBD2 matching 7 bases. Unmatched junction bases numbered 13, after V lost 1 base and J lost 5 bases. The CDR3 totals 17 residues.

The rearrangement joins TRBV14 to TRBJ2-1; 7 bases align to TRBD1. V gave up 4 bases and J gave up 0 bases; unmatched junction bases: 9. Germline CDR1 SGHDN, CDR2 FVKESK. This CDR3 region has 17 residues. The CDR3 loop is CASSPTTGRSSYNEQFF. The CDR3 DNA follows: TGTGCCAGCAGCCCAACGACAGGGCGTAGCTCCTACAATGAGCAGTTCTTC. Filled out from reference TRBV14 and TRBJ2-1, the complete variable domain reads EAGVTQFPSHSVIEKGQTVTLRCDPISGHDNLYWYRRVMGKEIKFLLHFVKESKQDESGMPNNRFLAERTGGTYSTLKVQPAELEDSGVYFCASSPTTGRSSYNEQFFGPGTRLTVL.

This sequence joins TRBV5-1 and TRBJ2-1; 7 bases map to TRBD1. V shed 0 bases, J shed 6 bases, and the junction held 3 bases outside the gene matches. The CDR3 is made up of 14 amino acids. From germline, CDR1 is SGHRS and CDR2 YFSETQ. Here the CDR3 DNA reads TGCGCCAGCAGCTTGGGGGGACAGAGCAATGAGCAGTTCTTC. The encoded protein is CASSLGGQSNEQFF.

V usage is TRBV5-1 and J usage is TRBJ1-2, with a tentative D call TRBD1 (5 bases). Trimming left V 1 base short and J 1 base short, with 11 bases between. Germline values: CDR1 SGHRS, CDR2 YFSETQ. The CDR3 totals 15 residues. CDR3 sequence reads: CASSLSAGSNYGYTF. The CDR3 bases are TGCGCCAGCAGCTTGTCGGCAGGGAGTAACTATGGCTACACCTTC.

The chain is built from TRBV6-5 and TRBJ2-5; 7 nucleotides agree with TRBD1. Trimming removed 6 bases from V and 3 bases from J; junction bases left unmatched: 10. Germline V gives CDR1 MNHEY, CDR2 SVGAGI. CDR3 size: 15 residues. The CDR3 spells CASRKGAWGKETQYF. The DNA for the CDR3 is TGTGCCAGCAGGAAGGGGGCCTGGGGCAAAGAGACCCAGTACTTC.

The CDR3 sequence is CASSYSRGTGGSYEQYF. As DNA, the CDR3 is TGTGCCAGCAGTTACTCGAGGGGGACAGGGGGCTCCTACGAGCAGTACTTC. V and J are TRBV6-5 and TRBJ2-7; 11 bases are shared with TRBD1. V dropped 0 bases and J dropped 0; count of bases not matched to a gene: 4. From germline, CDR1 is MNHEY and CDR2 SVGAGI. This CDR3 spans 17 amino acids.